The 14 T cell receptor beta chains listed next were all sequenced from one sample in a study of blood T cell repertoires in COVID-19 (dated by TCRdb to 2018 to 2021). Library construction relied on the immunoSEQ multiplex PCR assay. Drawn from immuneACCESS, this table holds only the in-frame rearrangements with V and J called that TCRdb kept. Clones are partly lost; checked studies trace under half to an unresolved V gene and leave the rest unexplained. This sample has tens of thousands of clones in its table, and roughly 85% of those were observed once. In total, the top ten clones hold under 6% of the sample. The sample comprised peripheral blood. These receptors were taken from a man older than 75 with acute or convalescent COVID-19.

The rearrangement uses TRBV9 and TRBJ1-2; TRBD1 matches at 11 bases. CDR1 and CDR2 (germline): SGDLS, YYNGEE. This CDR3 is 16 amino acids long. V lost 4 bases to trimming and J lost 5 bases; unmatched junction nucleotides: 10. CDR3 in DNA: TGTGCCAGCAGCCTAGGAAACGGACAGGGGGCGTATGGCTACACCTTC. This gives the protein CASSLGNGQGAYGYTF.

Concerning this clone: The same CDR3 is also encoded by other DNA sequences in this sample. The CDR3 DNA reads TGTGCCAGCAGCCGACAGGGGAACACCGGGGAGCTGTTTTTT. It is translated as CASSRQGNTGELFF. The V gene is TRBV11-2, the J gene TRBJ2-2; 7 bases fit TRBD1. The CDR3 extends over 14 amino acids. Germline V CDR1 and CDR2: SGHAT, FQNNGV. V was clipped by 5 bases and J by 1 base; unmatched bases: 1. Looking up the rest from reference TRBV11-2 and TRBJ2-2 gives the full variable domain: EAGVAQSPRYKIIEKRQSVAFWCNPISGHATLYWYQQILGQGPKLLIQFQNNGVVDDSQLPKDRFSAERLKGVDSTLKIQPAKLEDSAVYLCASSRQGNTGELFFGEGSRLTVL.

V usage is TRBV5-1 and J usage is TRBJ1-5, with a possible D match to TRBD1 (5 bases). The CDR3 runs to 15 residues. Trimming cost V 0 bases and J 2 bases, with 9 bases left between them. In germline, CDR1 is SGHRS, CDR2 YFSETQ. The CDR3 is CASSLEGARNQPQHF. The CDR3 bases are TGCGCCAGCAGCTTGGAAGGGGCGCGCAATCAGCCCCAGCATTTT.

This clone was counted once. The CDR3 loop reads CASSTQQGTEAFF. CDR3 bases: TGTGCCAGTAGTACCCAACAGGGAACTGAAGCTTTCTTT. The V call is TRBV19, the J call TRBJ1-1; D perhaps matches TRBD1 (6 bases). The CDR3 sequence is 13 residues long. Trimming cost V 4 bases and J 5 bases, with 11 bases left between them. CDR1 LNHDA and CDR2 SQIVND come from the germline V gene (reference sequence).

The V gene is TRBV4-1, the J gene TRBJ2-1; 9 bases align to TRBD1. The length of the CDR3 is 17 residues. Germline CDR1 reads MGHRA; CDR2 reads YSYEKL. The junction had 13 bases not matched to a gene; V was cut back by 4 bases and J by 6 bases. DNA for the CDR3: TGCGCCAGCAGCCCGGGGTGGGGGGGACAGGGAGGCAATGAGCAGTTCTTC. It is translated as CASSPGWGGQGGNEQFF.

The CDR3: CASRLPTNRATEAFF. As DNA, the CDR3 is TGTGCCAGCAGACTCCCCACCAACAGGGCCACTGAAGCTTTCTTT. The chain employs TRBV5-8 and TRBJ1-1; D may be TRBD1 (6 bases). Germline CDR1 and CDR2: SGHTS and YDEGEE. The CDR3 loop spans 15 amino acids. The ends were cut back, 5 bases at V and 4 bases at J, with 18 bases in the middle.

This sequence joins TRBV12-3 or TRBV12-4 and TRBJ2-5; a possible D gene is TRBD2 (5 bases). Between the trimmed V and J ends, which lost 8 bases and 1 base, there was a span of 11 bases. The CDR3 totals 13 residues. CDR3 sequence reads: CASAGLSQETQYF. The CDR3 coding sequence is TGTGCCAGCGCGGGTCTCAGCCAAGAGACCCAGTACTTC.

The chain uses TRBV20-1 and TRBJ2-1, with a possible D match to TRBD1 (5 bases). Germline CDR1 is DFQATT and CDR2 is SNEGSKA (reference sequence). The CDR3 totals 11 residues. Trimming removed 0 bases from V and 9 bases from J, with 6 bases in between. The CDR3 DNA reads as TGCAGTGCTAGAGATAGGGGTGAGCAGTTCTTC. It is translated as CSARDRGEQFF.

The V call is TRBV6-5, the J call TRBJ2-7, with TRBD2 matching 9 bases. The CDR3 is 14 amino acids. CDR1 is MNHEY and CDR2 is SVGAGI in the germline V gene. V lost 7 bases and J lost 3; bases outside the gene matches: 7. CDR3 in amino acids: CASNLSGSIYEQYF. The CDR3 DNA sequence: TGTGCCAGCAACCTTAGCGGGAGTATCTACGAGCAGTACTTC.

The V and J genes are TRBV7-9 and TRBJ1-1; D remains ambiguous. CDR1 is SEHNR and CDR2 is FQNEAQ in the germline V gene (reference sequence). The CDR3 runs to 14 residues. The V gene lost 0 bases and the J gene lost 0 bases, with 5 bases spanning the gap. CDR3 region: CASSLASLNTEAFF. CDR3 DNA sequence: TGTGCCAGCAGCTTAGCGTCCTTGAACACTGAAGCTTTCTTT. Full variable domain (remainder filled in from reference TRBV7-9 and TRBJ1-1): DTGVSQNPRHKITKRGQNVTFRCDPISEHNRLYWYRQTLGQGPEFLTYFQNEAQLEKSRLLSDRFSAERPKGSFSTLEIQRTEQGDSAMYLCASSLASLNTEAFFGQGTRLTVV.

The chain recombines TRBV6-2 or TRBV6-3 with TRBJ2-5; 11 nucleotides match TRBD2. The ends lost 0 bases at V and 5 bases at J; junction bases unmatched: 8. CDR1 is MNHEY, CDR2 SVGEGT, per germline. The CDR3 spans 17 residues. The CDR3 region has the DNA TGTGCCAGCAGTTACTCGATCCCTAGCGGGAGGATGGAGACCCAGTACTTC. Its translation: CASSYSIPSGRMETQYF.

The gene calls are TRBV5-1 and TRBJ2-3; D is possibly TRBD2 (6 bases). The CDR3 extends over 16 amino acids. Trimming left V 4 bases short and J 2 bases short, with 17 bases between. Germline CDR1 reads SGHRS; CDR2 reads YFSETQ. CDR3 nucleotide sequence: TGCGCCAGCAGCAACAGACTAGTCGCGGTCACAGATACGCAGTATTTT. This encodes CASSNRLVAVTDTQYF.

This clone occurred a few times. V is TRBV27 and J is TRBJ2-3, with unresolved D. Germline CDR1 reads MNHEY; CDR2 reads SMNVEV (reference sequence). V shed 6 bases and J shed 2 bases, with 9 bases lying between them. The CDR3 covers 13 residues. CDR3 region: CASSPTTTDTQYF. Here the CDR3 DNA reads TGTGCCAGCAGCCCCACAACCACAGATACGCAGTATTTT.

This clone appeared a few times. The CDR3 protein is CASSHWGPTSGYTDTQYF. The CDR3 DNA is TGCGCCAGCAGCCACTGGGGGCCGACTAGCGGATACACAGATACGCAGTATTTT. The chain carries TRBV4-1 and TRBJ2-3; the match to TRBD2 covers 9 bases. Germline CDR1 MGHRA, CDR2 YSYEKL. V gave up 3 bases and J gave up 2 bases; unmatched junction bases: 12. The CDR3 has 18 residues.